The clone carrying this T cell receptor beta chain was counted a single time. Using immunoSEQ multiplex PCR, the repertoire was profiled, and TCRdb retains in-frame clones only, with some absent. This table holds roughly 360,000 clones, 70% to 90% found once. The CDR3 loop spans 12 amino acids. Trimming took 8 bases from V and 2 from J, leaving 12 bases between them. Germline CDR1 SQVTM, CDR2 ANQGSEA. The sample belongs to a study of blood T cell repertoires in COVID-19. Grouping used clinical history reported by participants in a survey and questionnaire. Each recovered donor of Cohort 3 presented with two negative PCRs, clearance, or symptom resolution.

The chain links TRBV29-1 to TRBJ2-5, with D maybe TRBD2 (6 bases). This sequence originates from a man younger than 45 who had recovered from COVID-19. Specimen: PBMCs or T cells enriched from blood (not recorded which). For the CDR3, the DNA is TGCAGCCACGGGGGAGGACAAGAGACCCAGTACTTC. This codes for CSHGGGQETQYF.